A selection of T cell receptor beta chains follows, all from one sample in a study of CD8+CD57+ T cells in acquired aplastic anemia. TCRdb re-analysed the reads in MiXCR, keeping a single row per CDR3 protein. Found here are under 75,000 distinct CDR3 sequences, 45% to 60% of them singletons; the top ten hold around 8.3%. Sequences were obtained from sorted CD4+, CD8+, or CD8+CD57+ T cells (not recorded which) from PBMCs. The receptors shown here come from a human donor in good health, serving as a control. CDR3s include the opening cysteine and the closing phenylalanine or tryptophan. Each record gives: CDR3 protein, D gene, J gene, V gene. The D gene is left open where the match is weak.

CDR3aa: CASSLVAGGTYEQYF
d_gene: TRBD2
j_gene: TRBJ2-7
v_gene: TRBV7-9

CDR3aa: CATSPGQGANQPQHF
d_gene: TRBD1
j_gene: TRBJ1-5
v_gene: TRBV15

CDR3aa: CASSLQGGNSPLHF
d_gene: .
j_gene: TRBJ1-6
v_gene: TRBV7-3

CDR3aa: CATSDRASPSEETQYF
d_gene: .
j_gene: TRBJ2-5
v_gene: TRBV24-1

CDR3aa: CASTYWGTGGDGYTF
d_gene: TRBD1
j_gene: TRBJ1-2
v_gene: TRBV7-6

CDR3aa: CATSRDGTYGYTF
d_gene: .
j_gene: TRBJ1-2
v_gene: TRBV15

CDR3aa: CASSLIGEVYEQYF
d_gene: .
j_gene: TRBJ2-7
v_gene: TRBV7-9

CDR3aa: CAISESGQGAYEQYF
d_gene: TRBD1
j_gene: TRBJ2-7
v_gene: TRBV10-3

CDR3aa: CASSDRGSGSRETQYF
d_gene: TRBD2
j_gene: TRBJ2-5
v_gene: TRBV10-1

CDR3aa: CASTKDETYGYTF
d_gene: .
j_gene: TRBJ1-2
v_gene: TRBV2

CDR3aa: CASSLYASGRAESYEQYF
d_gene: TRBD2
j_gene: TRBJ2-7
v_gene: TRBV7-8

CDR3aa: CASSQGQGANEKLFF
d_gene: TRBD1
j_gene: TRBJ1-4
v_gene: TRBV4-1

CDR3aa: CASSTSGDYYEQYF
d_gene: TRBD2
j_gene: TRBJ2-7
v_gene: TRBV2

CDR3aa: CAILRGGTTDTQYF
d_gene: TRBD2
j_gene: TRBJ2-3
v_gene: TRBV7-9

CDR3aa: CASSTGQGFSSPLHF
d_gene: TRBD1
j_gene: TRBJ1-6
v_gene: TRBV5-4

CDR3aa: CASKVTFLNTEAFF
d_gene: .
j_gene: TRBJ1-1
v_gene: TRBV6-1

CDR3aa: CASSETTDYGYTF
d_gene: .
j_gene: TRBJ1-2
v_gene: TRBV2

CDR3aa: CSVESGPSMYNEQFF
d_gene: .
j_gene: TRBJ2-1
v_gene: TRBV29-1

CDR3aa: CASSYDRGIDGYTF
d_gene: TRBD1
j_gene: TRBJ1-2
v_gene: TRBV6-2/TRBV6-3

CDR3aa: CASSIYRGDTQYF
d_gene: TRBD1
j_gene: TRBJ2-3
v_gene: TRBV27

CDR3aa: CASSLEEGTEAFF
d_gene: .
j_gene: TRBJ1-1
v_gene: TRBV7-9

CDR3aa: CASSQEIWGVTGRQYF
d_gene: .
j_gene: TRBJ2-7
v_gene: TRBV14

CDR3aa: CAISPGRYEQYF
d_gene: .
j_gene: TRBJ2-7
v_gene: TRBV10-3

CDR3aa: CASSEGTGGNYGYTF
d_gene: TRBD1
j_gene: TRBJ1-2
v_gene: TRBV7-9

CDR3aa: CASSEGNEQYF
d_gene: .
j_gene: TRBJ2-7
v_gene: TRBV10-2

CDR3aa: CASSSHGGQDYGYTF
d_gene: .
j_gene: TRBJ1-2
v_gene: TRBV5-1

CDR3aa: CASSLARQGDYTF
d_gene: .
j_gene: TRBJ1-2
v_gene: TRBV7-9

CDR3aa: CASSIVPGFEQLF
d_gene: .
j_gene: TRBJ2-1
v_gene: TRBV19

CDR3aa: CASSATGPQETQYF
d_gene: TRBD1
j_gene: TRBJ2-5
v_gene: TRBV2

CDR3aa: CATSNGGFGPEQYF
d_gene: .
j_gene: TRBJ2-7
v_gene: TRBV5-1

CDR3aa: CATSDTDREGPGGYTF
d_gene: TRBD1
j_gene: TRBJ1-2
v_gene: TRBV24-1

CDR3aa: CASSLDYSAYEQYF
d_gene: .
j_gene: TRBJ2-7
v_gene: TRBV7-2

CDR3aa: CASSLSGPYTGEQFF
d_gene: .
j_gene: TRBJ2-1
v_gene: TRBV13

CDR3aa: CATSRLRTSYNEQFF
d_gene: .
j_gene: TRBJ2-1
v_gene: TRBV15

CDR3aa: CASSSIRRRSSYNSPLHF
d_gene: .
j_gene: TRBJ1-6
v_gene: TRBV5-1

CDR3aa: CAIGTGNYGYTF
d_gene: TRBD1
j_gene: TRBJ1-2
v_gene: TRBV10-3

CDR3aa: CATSRGPGQGSTEAFF
d_gene: TRBD1
j_gene: TRBJ1-1
v_gene: TRBV15

CDR3aa: CSARTGLNTEQSF
d_gene: TRBD1
j_gene: TRBJ2-1
v_gene: TRBV20-1

CDR3aa: CSALGTGFVDTEAFF
d_gene: TRBD1
j_gene: TRBJ1-1
v_gene: TRBV20-1

CDR3aa: CASRKGQGWNEQFF
d_gene: TRBD1
j_gene: TRBJ2-1
v_gene: TRBV2

CDR3aa: CASRFTGGAGGYTF
d_gene: TRBD1
j_gene: TRBJ1-2
v_gene: TRBV2

CDR3aa: CATSDSGAFISF
d_gene: TRBD2
j_gene: TRBJ2-1
v_gene: TRBV24-1

CDR3aa: CASSEGGRRKYEQYF
d_gene: .
j_gene: TRBJ2-7
v_gene: TRBV10-2

CDR3aa: CASSSYGVYEQYF
d_gene: .
j_gene: TRBJ2-7
v_gene: TRBV7-6

CDR3aa: CASSRGTGPGEQYF
d_gene: TRBD1
j_gene: TRBJ2-7
v_gene: TRBV27

CDR3aa: CASSLVGGEAQAFF
d_gene: .
j_gene: TRBJ1-1
v_gene: TRBV5-1

CDR3aa: CASSLFRGRGTDTQYF
d_gene: .
j_gene: TRBJ2-3
v_gene: TRBV27

CDR3aa: CASSKTRGRLQETQYF
d_gene: .
j_gene: TRBJ2-5
v_gene: TRBV7-2

CDR3aa: CASSRGSYNEQFF
d_gene: .
j_gene: TRBJ2-1
v_gene: TRBV19

CDR3aa: CASSVQGTGYGYTF
d_gene: TRBD1
j_gene: TRBJ1-2
v_gene: TRBV7-9